This TCR beta chain emerged from a study of cytomegalovirus exposure and HLA in healthy donors. Healthy bone marrow donors supplied every sample. This clone was observed once. The antigen is unknown. Study results and limitations: High sensitivity and specificity were reportedly achieved when the classifier diagnosed cytomegalovirus status.

The CDR3 sequence is 13 residues long. J gave up 5 bases and V 6 bases, and 7 bases lay outside the gene matches. The germline CDR1 and CDR2 sequences are SGHVS and FQNEAQ. This PCR relied on a set of 60 Vbeta primers and 13 Jbeta primers. How the authors handled the data: In a later analysis, around 10 million of 75 million to 85 million unique beta chains occurred in at least two donors. The data were produced by immunoSEQ multiplex PCR, yet TCRdb's version contains in-frame clones alone and is incomplete. V and J calls and clone size are as listed in that table; D and trimming were resolved from the DNA. The profile shows roughly 92,000 clones, roughly 80% of them singletons.

The source material was PBMCs. This TCR came from a man in his fifties or sixties in good health and CMV-seropositive. The V call is TRBV7-8, the J call TRBJ2-7; 7 bases match TRBD1. CDR3: CASRFTGADEQYF. CDR3 nucleotides: TGTGCCAGCAGGTTCACAGGGGCGGACGAGCAGTACTTC.